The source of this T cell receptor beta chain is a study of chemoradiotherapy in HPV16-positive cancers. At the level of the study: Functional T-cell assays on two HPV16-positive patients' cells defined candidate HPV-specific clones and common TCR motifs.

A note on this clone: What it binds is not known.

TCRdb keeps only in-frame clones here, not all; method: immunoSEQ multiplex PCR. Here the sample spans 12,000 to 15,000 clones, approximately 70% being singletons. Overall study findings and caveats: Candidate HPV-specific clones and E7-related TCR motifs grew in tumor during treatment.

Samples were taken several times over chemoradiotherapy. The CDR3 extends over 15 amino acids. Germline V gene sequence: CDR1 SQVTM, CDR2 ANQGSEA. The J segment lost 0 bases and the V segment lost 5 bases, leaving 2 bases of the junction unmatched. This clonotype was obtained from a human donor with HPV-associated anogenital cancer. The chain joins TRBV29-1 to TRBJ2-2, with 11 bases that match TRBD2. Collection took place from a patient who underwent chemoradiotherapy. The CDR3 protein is CSVTSGGPNTGELFF. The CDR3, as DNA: TGCAGCGTTACTAGCGGGGGACCGAACACCGGGGAGCTGTTTTTT.